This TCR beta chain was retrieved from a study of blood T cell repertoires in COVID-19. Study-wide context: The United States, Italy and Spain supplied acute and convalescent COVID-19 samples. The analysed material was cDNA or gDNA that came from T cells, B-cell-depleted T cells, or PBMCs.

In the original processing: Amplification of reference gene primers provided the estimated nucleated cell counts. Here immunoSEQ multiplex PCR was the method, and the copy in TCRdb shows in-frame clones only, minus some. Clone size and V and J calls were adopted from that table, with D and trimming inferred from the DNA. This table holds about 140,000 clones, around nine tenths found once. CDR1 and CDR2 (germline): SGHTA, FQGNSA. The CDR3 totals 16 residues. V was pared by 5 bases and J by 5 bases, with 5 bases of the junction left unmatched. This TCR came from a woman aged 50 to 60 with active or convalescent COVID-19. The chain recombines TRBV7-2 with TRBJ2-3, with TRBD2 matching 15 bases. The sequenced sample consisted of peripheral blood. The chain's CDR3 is CASSDGLAGGLDTQYF. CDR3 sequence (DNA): TGTGCCAGCAGCGACGGACTAGCGGGAGGGTTAGATACGCAGTATTTT.